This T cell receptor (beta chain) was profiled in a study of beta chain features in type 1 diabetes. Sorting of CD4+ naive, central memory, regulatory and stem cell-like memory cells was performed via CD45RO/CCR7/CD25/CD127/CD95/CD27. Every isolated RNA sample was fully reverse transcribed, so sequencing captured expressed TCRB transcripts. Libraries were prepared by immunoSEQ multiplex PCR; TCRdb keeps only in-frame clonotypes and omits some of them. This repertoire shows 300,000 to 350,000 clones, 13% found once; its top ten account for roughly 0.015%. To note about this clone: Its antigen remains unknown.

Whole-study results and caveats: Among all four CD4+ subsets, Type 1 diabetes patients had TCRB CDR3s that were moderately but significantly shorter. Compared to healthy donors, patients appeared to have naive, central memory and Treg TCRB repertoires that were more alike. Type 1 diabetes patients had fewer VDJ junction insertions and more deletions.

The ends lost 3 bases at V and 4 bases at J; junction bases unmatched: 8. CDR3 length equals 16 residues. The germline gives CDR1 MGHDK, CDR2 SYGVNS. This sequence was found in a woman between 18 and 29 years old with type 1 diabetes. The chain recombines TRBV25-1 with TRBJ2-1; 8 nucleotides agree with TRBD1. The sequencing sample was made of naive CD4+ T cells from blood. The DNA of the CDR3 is TGTGCCAGCAGTGACTCAGGGGGCCTAGGGTACAATGAGCAGTTCTTC. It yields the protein CASSDSGGLGYNEQFF. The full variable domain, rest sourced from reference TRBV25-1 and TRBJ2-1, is EADIYQTPRYLVIGTGKKITLECSQTMGHDKMYWYQQDPGMELHLIHYSYGVNSTEKGDLSSESTVSRIRTEHFPLTLESARPSHTSQYLCASSDSGGLGYNEQFFGPGTRLTVL.